This T cell receptor beta chain was recorded in a study of T cell responses to AZD1222 COVID-19 vaccine. Turning to the study itself: The study pooled second doses at about 4 or about 12 weeks.

Method: immunoSEQ multiplex PCR; TCRdb's copy keeps in-frame clones and lacks some. The profile shows more than 150,000 clones, more than 80% of them singletons. Germline CDR1 is KGHDR and CDR2 is SFDVKD. The CDR3 totals 14 residues. Trimming took 6 bases from V and 4 from J, leaving 12 bases between them. The sequencing used peripheral blood, collected on day 0 of AZD1222 vaccination. The sequence came from an adult in good health. J is TRBJ1-5 and V is TRBV24-1, with TRBD1 as a possible D gene (6 bases). CDR3 nucleotide sequence: TGTGCCACCAGTTTAGGGGGGAGTAATCAGCCCCAGCATTTT. Its translation: CATSLGGSNQPQHF.